Described below is a single T cell receptor (beta chain) sequence and its context. The antigen this receptor binds is unknown. Within one base of it there is no much larger clone, and no base qualities were kept. These data come from a study of cytomegalovirus exposure and HLA in healthy donors (dated 2017 in TCRdb). For the wider study: An earlier analysis of some 500 of the donors reported 250 to 350 Gb of sequence data and more than 90 million unique TCR beta sequences from some 180 million T cells. Among the approximately 430 genotyped donors, approximately 81% belonged to the genetic ancestry cluster associated with self-reported Caucasian donors. Typing coverage varied by locus: about 629-640 donors for A, B, C, DRB1 and DQB1; approximately 520 for DQA1; over 600 for DPA1; roughly 450 for DPB1. In the later analysis, no new phenotypic data were used to find candidate immune exposures; instead, reliance was placed on TCR beta sequences and their occurrence across donors. In a later genetic analysis, genome-wide SNP genotypes for about 65% of the 666 donors were used, and that subset was treated as a discovery cohort. The T cell repertoires of several hundred subjects were profiled by immunosequencing and related to cytomegalovirus serostatus. All discovery cohort repertoires had been generated on a single sequencing platform. In addition to the first cohort of 500 to 850 subjects, a separate validation cohort of approximately 110 different subjects was used. Both class I and class II loci were covered by HLA typing, at four-digit resolution. Donor age, sex, ethnicity and CMV serostatus were compiled alongside the repertoire data. The study combined high-throughput TCR immunosequencing, statistical association of individual TCRs with disease status, and machine learning to predict cytomegalovirus infection status. The study was designed to test whether signatures of past pathogen exposure could be identified by cataloging public T cell receptors. Among a few hundred genotyped donors of the cohort, an average of approximately 230,000 unique TCR beta nucleotide sequences were sequenced per donor, roughly a sixth of them non-productive. Four or five DR-DQ haplotypes were treated as single units for association and clustering because of strong linkage in the cohort. An earlier analysis of approximately 630 of the donors applied high-throughput TCR beta sequencing to assess whether each TCR beta V gene segment acted as functional or pseudogenic. An early release covering over 500 HLA-typed donors comprised roughly 300 gigabases of sequencing data and around 86 million unique TCR sequences. To study patterns of TCR occurrence, a later analysis re-analyzed previously published TCR beta repertoires from 666 donors and added high-resolution HLA genotyping. Study-level results and caveats: A further reported finding was that TCR beta sequences accurately predicted the HLA-A and HLA-B alleles for most subjects in the first cohort. Compared with equally common non-associated chains, HLA-associated TCR beta chains in a later analysis were more clonally expanded and had lower generation probabilities. Roughly uniform sequencing depth across donors was assumed in presence/absence analyses, although this assumption may not hold. When HLA alleles, especially DR and DQ, strongly co-occurred, attributing TCR associations to individual alleles was difficult. A later analysis reported that several top co-occurrence clusters appeared linked to parvovirus B19, influenza, CMV and Epstein-Barr virus. HLA typing was unavailable for some donors at each locus, so association tests used only the typed subset. In an earlier analysis of 587 of the donors, most TCR beta V segments appeared in productive rearrangements about 90% or about 30% of the time, broadly matching IMGT annotations. At a false discovery rate of 0.05, a later analysis linked 15,000 to 20,000 TCR beta sequences to specific HLA alleles. This cohort had only TCR beta chains sequenced, and the lack of alpha or paired-chain data limited which features could be detected. An association between a missense DCLRE1C variant and V-gene and J-gene trimming of TCR beta chains was found in a later genetic analysis and replicated in an independent cohort. The 87-base-pair reads could not distinguish some IMGT-functional V segments, including TRBV6-2 and TRBV6-3, so those segments were excluded. The sequencing pipeline was judged likely to have produced a cluster of highly shared sequence variants as a technical artifact. It was suggested by the authors that the approach could potentially be generalized to other disease states and immunological phenotypes. For the cohort, immune exposure information was limited to CMV serostatus. Correlated functional status among segregating V segments might be attributable to linkage disequilibrium, but an unknown experimental factor could not be ruled out. A total of some 180 TCR beta chains were listed by the study as associated with cytomegalovirus. A few of the identified cytomegalovirus-associated TCR beta chains were confirmed in vitro to be specific for cytomegalovirus antigens. Most TCR sequences were observed very rarely across donors, whereas some public TCRs were present in many individuals. The classifier was reported to diagnose cytomegalovirus status with high specificity and sensitivity in both the original cohort and the validation cohort. A later genetic analysis reported fewer N-insertions in productive TCRs among donors in an Asian-associated ancestry cluster than the approximately 670-donor mean. A later analysis found that most CMV-associated TCR beta chains appeared HLA-restricted, with HLA associations seemingly driven largely by CMV exposure. Because counts were too low, roughly 16 rarely observed V segments, including chromosome 9 orphons, were left out of the earlier analysis of 587 of the donors. In a later analysis, TCR association rates were found to vary across HLA loci, with the most associated TCRs seen for DRB1 alleles and the fewest for HLA-C alleles.

The cohort consisted of approximately 690 healthy bone marrow donors. At the time of sampling, every cohort member was nominally healthy, though immune exposures that went unrecorded were likely present. The donor was CMV seropositive and was included in the group of 290 or so seropositive cohort members. A peripheral blood sample was collected from each donor, and TCR beta sequencing was performed on peripheral blood mononuclear cells. Genomic DNA was extracted from the blood cell samples with the Qiagen DNeasy Blood Extraction Kit. Deletion took 4 bases off V and 3 bases off J, with a span of 13 bases between the germline ends. According to the germline V gene (reference sequence), CDR1 reads SGHNT and CDR2 reads YYREEE. The CDR3, from cysteine to phenylalanine, totals 14 residues. This entry keeps only the CDR3 DNA: 42 bases, framed from base 1. The method was the immunoSEQ multiplex PCR assay. For the multiplex PCR, a mixture combining 60 forward primers for TCR Vbeta segments and 13 reverse primers for TCR Jbeta segments was used. The CDR3 region of rearranged TCR beta genes was amplified from genomic DNA by a multiplex PCR assay. The amplified TCR beta libraries were sequenced on the Illumina HiSeq System as 87-base-pair reads. In the paper's pipeline: In a later analysis, tens of millions of unique TCR beta chains were counted across the approximately 670 repertoires, and roughly 10 million of these chains were shared by at least two donors. To remove PCR and sequencing errors, raw reads were error-corrected and collapsed into unique sequences using a nearest-neighbor algorithm that merged closely related sequences. Alignment of CDR3 sequences to IMGT reference sequences was used to assign V, D and J gene segments. For a sequence to be retained, a match of at least six nucleotides to both a V gene segment and a J gene segment was required. Rearrangements were called productive when the CDR3 lacked stop codons and stayed in frame with V and J; all others were non-productive. Following IMGT convention, CDR3 was defined as the stretch from the second conserved V-encoded cysteine to the conserved J-encoded phenylalanine. The earlier analysis of about 610 of the donors excluded any sequence lacking an unambiguous match to a single V gene segment. In an earlier analysis of approximately 500 of the donors, a V segment was called functional when productive rearrangements were above 56.7%, and segregating when the standard deviation between donors exceeded 5%. A statistical classification framework was built for diagnosing cytomegalovirus status from the catalog of TCR beta chain sequences. A later analysis assigned V and J genes by comparing TCR nucleotide sequences with IMGT/GENE-DB human TR gene sequences. A later analysis assigned CDR3 sequences and most-parsimonious VDJ recombination scenarios with the TCRdist pipeline. In a later analysis, each TCR beta chain was defined by its CDR3 amino acid sequence together with its V-gene family, and reads without a unique V-gene family were excluded. A later analysis removed over 500 highly shared, low-generation-probability nucleotide sequences to deal with suspected cross-contamination and a sequencing artifact. In a later analysis, a clonal expansion index for each public chain was calculated from normalized within-repertoire ranks of inferred template counts. Generation probabilities in a later analysis came from a VDJ recombination model fitted to out-of-frame rearrangements, and those results were checked against IGoR. Hypergeometric tests were used in a later analysis to score TCR-TCR, TCR-HLA and TCR-CMV co-occurrence, with a repertoire-size bias correction applied to the TCR pairs. False discovery rates were estimated in a later analysis by permuting HLA or CMV assignments 20 times. A later analysis grouped co-occurring TCRs with DBSCAN, adding TCRdist sequence similarity when clustering within HLA-allele-positive subsets. Repertoires with fewer than 30,000 or more than 120,000 public chains, plus five repertoires with anomalous nucleotide sharing, were excluded from co-occurrence clustering. TCRdb mirrors the immuneACCESS table, restricted to in-frame sequences. Some clones are absent from its copies; in checked studies, under half trace to an unresolved V gene, and the reason for the others is unknown. That table supplies the V and J calls and clone size; D and trimming were determined from the DNA. The sample contains 150,000 to 200,000 clones, roughly 80% of them found a single time. The top ten constitute 7.5% to 9% of the sample.

The TCR originated in a male donor in good health and CMV-seropositive. The source material was PBMCs. The V and J genes are TRBV5-4 and TRBJ1-2; the D gene is perhaps TRBD1, from 6 matching bases. The CDR3 reads CASSPYRDDYGYTF. The DNA sequence reads TGTGCCAGCAGCCCCTACAGGGATGACTATGGCTACACCTTC.